This T cell receptor beta chain emerged from a study of CD8 T cells in ankylosing spondylitis. This clonotype occurred a few times. TCRdb re-called the 5' RACE reads with MiXCR, one entry per CDR3 protein. The data contain about 170,000 distinct CDR3 sequences, around 17% of them seen just once; the ten biggest clones take up roughly 7.7%. Per the germline V gene, CDR1 is DFQATT and CDR2 is SNEGSKA (reference sequence). Deletions cut 6 bases from V and 8 bases from J, with 15 bases between. The CDR3 runs to 12 residues. The V and J genes are TRBV20-1 and TRBJ2-3; D gene unclear. The sample was blood, either unsorted or a sorted T cell fraction (not recorded which). This clonotype was obtained from a male donor with ankylosing spondylitis or in good health (not recorded which). Written as DNA, the CDR3 is TGCAGTGCCAACATCGATGTGGGTACGCAGTATTTT. Its protein product is CSANIDVGTQYF.